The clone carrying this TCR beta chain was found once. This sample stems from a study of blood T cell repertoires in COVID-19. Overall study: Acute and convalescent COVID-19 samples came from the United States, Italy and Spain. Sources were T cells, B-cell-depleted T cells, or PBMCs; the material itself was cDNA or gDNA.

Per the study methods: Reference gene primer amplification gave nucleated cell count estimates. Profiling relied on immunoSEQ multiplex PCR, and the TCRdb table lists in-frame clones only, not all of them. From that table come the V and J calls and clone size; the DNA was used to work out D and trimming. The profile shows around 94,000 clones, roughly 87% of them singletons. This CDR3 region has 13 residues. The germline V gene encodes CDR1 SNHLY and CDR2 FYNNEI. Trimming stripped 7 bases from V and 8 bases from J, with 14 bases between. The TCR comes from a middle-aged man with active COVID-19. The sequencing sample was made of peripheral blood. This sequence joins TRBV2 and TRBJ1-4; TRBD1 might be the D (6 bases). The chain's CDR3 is CASTLGHPEKLFF. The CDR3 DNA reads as TGTGCCAGCACCTTGGGACACCCGGAAAAACTGTTTTTT.